The present T cell receptor (beta chain) was sequenced within a study of blood T cell repertoires in COVID-19. On the study more broadly: The samples span acute and convalescent COVID-19 from the United States, Italy and Spain. T cells, B-cell-depleted T cells, or PBMCs provided the cDNA or gDNA that served as material.

Per germline, CDR1 KGHSH and CDR2 LQKENI. V dropped 3 bases and J dropped 1 base, with 15 bases sitting between them. The CDR3 has 16 amino acids. Authors' processing steps: It was from reference gene primer amplification that nucleated cell counts were estimated. Produced via immunoSEQ multiplex PCR; TCRdb's table is partial and in-frame only. V and J calls plus clone size are reproduced from that table; the DNA served to infer D and trimming. The table has 10,000 to 15,000 clones, around 82% seen once. Sequencing was carried out using peripheral blood. This chain joins TRBV18 and TRBJ2-5, with D possibly TRBD2 on 6 matching bases. The sequence was obtained from a woman aged 55 to 70 with acute or convalescent COVID-19. The CDR3: CASSPGVGGTQETQYF. CDR3 bases: TGTGCCAGCTCACCCGGAGTGGGGGGAACCCAAGAGACCCAGTACTTC.